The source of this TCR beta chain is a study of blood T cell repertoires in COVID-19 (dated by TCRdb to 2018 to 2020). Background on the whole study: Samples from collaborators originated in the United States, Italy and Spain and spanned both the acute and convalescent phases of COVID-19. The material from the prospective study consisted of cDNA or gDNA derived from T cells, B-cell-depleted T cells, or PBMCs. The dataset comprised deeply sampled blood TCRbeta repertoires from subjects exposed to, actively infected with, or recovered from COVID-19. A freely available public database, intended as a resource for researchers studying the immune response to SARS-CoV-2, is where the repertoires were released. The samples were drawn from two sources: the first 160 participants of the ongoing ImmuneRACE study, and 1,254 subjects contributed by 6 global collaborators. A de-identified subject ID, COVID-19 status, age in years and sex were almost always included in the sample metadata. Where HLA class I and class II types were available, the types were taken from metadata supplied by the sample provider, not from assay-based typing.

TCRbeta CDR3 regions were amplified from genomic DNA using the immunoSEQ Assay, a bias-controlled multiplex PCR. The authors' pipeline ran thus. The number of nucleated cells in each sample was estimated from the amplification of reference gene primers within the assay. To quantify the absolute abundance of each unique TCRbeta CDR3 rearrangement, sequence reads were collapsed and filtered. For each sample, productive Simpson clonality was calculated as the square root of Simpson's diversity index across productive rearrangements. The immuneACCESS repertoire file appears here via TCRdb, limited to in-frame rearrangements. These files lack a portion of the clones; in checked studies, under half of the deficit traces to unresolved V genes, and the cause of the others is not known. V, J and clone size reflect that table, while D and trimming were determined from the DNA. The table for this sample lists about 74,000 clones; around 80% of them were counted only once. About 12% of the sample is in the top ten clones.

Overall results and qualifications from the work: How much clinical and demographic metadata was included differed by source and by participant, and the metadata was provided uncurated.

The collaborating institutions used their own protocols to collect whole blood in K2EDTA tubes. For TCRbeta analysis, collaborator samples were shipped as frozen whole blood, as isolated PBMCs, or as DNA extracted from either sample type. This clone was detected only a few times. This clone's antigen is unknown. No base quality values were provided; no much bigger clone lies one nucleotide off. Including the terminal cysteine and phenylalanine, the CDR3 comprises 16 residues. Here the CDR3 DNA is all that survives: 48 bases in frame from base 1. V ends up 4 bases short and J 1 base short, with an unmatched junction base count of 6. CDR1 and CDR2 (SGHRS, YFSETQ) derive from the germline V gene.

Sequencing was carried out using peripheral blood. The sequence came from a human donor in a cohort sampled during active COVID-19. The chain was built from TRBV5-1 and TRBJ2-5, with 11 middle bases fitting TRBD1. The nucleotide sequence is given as TGCGCCAGCAGCATAGGACAGGGGGCAGTCCAAGAGACCCAGTACTTC. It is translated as CASSIGQGAVQETQYF.